The source of this T cell receptor (beta chain) is a study of cytomegalovirus exposure and HLA in healthy donors. Overall study context: Findings of an earlier analysis included more than 90 million unique TCR beta sequences from 180 million or so T cells. Study results and limitations: Later, an analysis found that common viral pathogens appeared to be linked with several of the most significant clusters.

The PCR made use of 60 Vbeta and 13 Jbeta primers. Source study methods: An analysis performed later counted roughly 80 million unique TCR beta chains (roughly 10 million of them shared). TCRdb keeps only in-frame clones here, not all; method: immunoSEQ multiplex PCR. That table supplies the V and J calls and clone size; D and trimming were determined from the DNA. The sample gives 55,000 to 75,000 clones, 80% to 90% of which show up once; approximately 1.3% is in the top ten. The V gene lost 8 bases and the J gene lost 7 bases, with 12 bases spanning the gap. Looked up from germline, CDR1 is KGHSY and CDR2 is FQNENV. The CDR3 is 11 amino acids. With regard to this clone: The antigen remains undetermined.

Sequencing was done on a sample of PBMCs. This sequence originates from a man between 18 and 35 years old in good health and CMV-seronegative. The chain combines TRBV16 with TRBJ2-7; tentatively, D is TRBD2 (6 bases). CDR3 sequence reads: CASGRGWEQYF. In nucleotides, the CDR3 is TGTGCCAGCGGACGGGGGTGGGAGCAGTACTTC.